The 23 T cell receptor beta chains in this list originate from one sample, sequenced in a study of T cells in Graves' hyperthyroidism and ophthalmopathy. Using RNA transcripts as the source, TCR beta CDR3 regions were amplified. The TCR CDR3 first-round RT-PCR relied on the HTBI primer set. TCRdb reprocessed the multiplex PCR reads with MiXCR, giving one entry per CDR3 protein. The table records 600,000 to 800,000 distinct CDR3 sequences, under 45% of them present only once. The source material was blood. These receptors originate from a woman between 40 and 50 years old with Graves' hyperthyroidism.

The V call is TRBV6-5, the J call TRBJ2-2; D gene unclear. The V and J ends lost 1 base and 6 bases respectively, with 15 bases between them. This CDR3 contains 16 residues. Germline V gives CDR1 MNHEY, CDR2 SVGAGI. The CDR3 loop reads CASSYYSPLGSGELFF. CDR3 nucleotides: TGTGCCAGCAGTTACTATAGTCCACTTGGCTCCGGGGAGCTGTTTTTT.

This clonotype was recorded a few times. The chain is built from TRBV29-1 and TRBJ2-2; possible D gene TRBD1, 6 bases. The germline gives CDR1 SQVTM, CDR2 ANQGSEA. Trimming cost V 5 bases and J 1 base, with 8 bases left between them. The CDR3 loop spans 13 amino acids. The CDR3 DNA follows: TGCAGCGTTCTAGGGGGGAACACCGGGGAGCTGTTTTTT. Its translation is CSVLGGNTGELFF.

This clonotype has just a few counts. The rearrangement joins TRBV12-3 or TRBV12-4 to TRBJ2-7, with 10 bases identical to TRBD2. The V segment lost 7 bases and the J segment 0 bases; nucleotides outside the gene matches: 6. The CDR3 runs 15 residues. CDR3 residues: CASTMSGRASYEQYF. The CDR3 region has the DNA TGTGCCAGCACTATGAGCGGGAGGGCCTCCTACGAGCAGTACTTC.

This clonotype has ten or more counts. The chain uses TRBV6-5 and TRBJ2-5, with 8 positions matching TRBD1. The length of the CDR3 is 14 residues. V lost 6 bases to trimming and J lost 5 bases; unmatched junction nucleotides: 8. Per germline, CDR1 MNHEY and CDR2 SVGAGI. The CDR3 coding sequence is TGTGCCAGCAGGCGGACAGGGTATCGGGAGACCCAGTACTTC. This translates into CASRRTGYRETQYF.

This rearrangement joins TRBV10-1 to TRBJ1-1, with D hard to call. The CDR3 extends over 13 amino acids. Germline assignment: CDR1 WNHNN and CDR2 SYGVQD (reference sequence). The ends were cut back, 7 bases at V and 4 bases at J, with 13 bases in the middle. The CDR3 sequence is CASMTDSRTEAFF. The CDR3 DNA reads TGCGCCAGCATGACGGACTCCCGCACTGAAGCTTTCTTT.

The V and J genes are TRBV7-8 and TRBJ1-4; weak D call: TRBD1 (6 bases). Trimming stripped 1 base from V and 2 bases from J, with 14 bases between. Germline CDR1 is SGHVS and CDR2 is FQNEAQ. This CDR3 has 17 residues. In DNA, the CDR3 is TGTGCCAGCAGCTTAGGGGACTTAACAGGGACTAATGAAAAACTGTTTTTT. Translated, it gives CASSLGDLTGTNEKLFF.

The chain couples TRBV7-9 to TRBJ1-1; D call uncertain. The V end was cut by 7 bases, the J end by 1 base, with 13 bases between. The CDR3 has 14 amino acids. In germline, CDR1 is SEHNR, CDR2 FQNEAQ (reference sequence). The CDR3 region has the DNA TGTGCCAGCAACTCCTTGGGTTGGAACACTGAAGCTTTCTTT. This encodes CASNSLGWNTEAFF. Combining the CDR3 with reference TRBV7-9 and TRBJ1-1 gives the whole variable domain DTGVSQNPRHKITKRGQNVTFRCDPISEHNRLYWYRQTLGQGPEFLTYFQNEAQLEKSRLLSDRFSAERPKGSFSTLEIQRTEQGDSAMYLCASNSLGWNTEAFFGQGTRLTVV.

This clonotype was picked up many times. This chain connects TRBV25-1 to TRBJ1-3; weak D call: TRBD1 (6 bases). The ends were cut back, 7 bases at V and 7 bases at J, with 14 bases in the middle. The CDR3 extends over 13 amino acids. The V gene's germline CDR1 is MGHDK and CDR2 SYGVNS. The CDR3 region has the DNA TGTGCCAGCACACAGGGAATTGAGAACACCATATATTTT. It yields the protein CASTQGIENTIYF.

This chain joins TRBV25-1 and TRBJ2-7, with 8 bases fitting TRBD1. This CDR3 contains 15 residues. Trimming took 2 bases from V and 1 from J; bases not matched to a gene: 4. CDR1 and CDR2 from the germline V gene are MGHDK and SYGVNS. The CDR3 coding sequence is TGTGCCAGCAGTGAAACAGGGGGGACGTCCTACGAGCAGTACTTC. It encodes CASSETGGTSYEQYF.

The chain carries TRBV20-1 and TRBJ2-5; 13 bases agree with TRBD2. This CDR3 has 16 amino acids. Germline CDR1 DFQATT, CDR2 SNEGSKA (reference sequence). Trimming took 0 bases from V and 3 from J; bases not matched to a gene: 4. CDR3 bases: TGCAGTGCTAGAGATGAGGGACTAGCGGGGAAAGAGACCCAGTACTTC. This codes for CSARDEGLAGKETQYF.

This clonotype was counted many times. The rearrangement uses TRBV19 and TRBJ1-4; 12 bases map to TRBD1. The germline V gene encodes CDR1 LNHDA and CDR2 SQIVND (reference sequence). The CDR3 has 14 amino acids. Germline trimming cut 4 bases from V and 8 bases from J; bases unmatched to any gene: 2. CDR3 DNA: TGTGCCAGTAGTAGGGACAGGGGGCAAGAAAAACTGTTTTTT. It translates to CASSRDRGQEKLFF.

The rearrangement uses TRBV7-8 and TRBJ2-7, with 11 bases matching TRBD2. Germline V CDR1 and CDR2: SGHVS, FQNEAQ. The CDR3 is 15 amino acids. J lost 3 bases, V lost 5 bases, and 6 bases had no gene match. The chain's CDR3 is CASSNTSGSFYEQYF. In DNA, the CDR3 is TGTGCCAGCAGCAATACTAGCGGGAGCTTCTACGAGCAGTACTTC. The full variable domain, in which reference TRBV7-8 and TRBJ2-7 provide the parts outside the CDR3, is GAGVSQSPRYKVAKRGQDVALRCDPISGHVSLFWYQQALGQGPEFLTYFQNEAQLDKSGLPSDRFFAERPEGSVSTLKIQRTQQEDSAVYLCASSNTSGSFYEQYFGPGTRLTVT.

V gene TRBV7-2 combines with J gene TRBJ1-6; tentatively, D is TRBD1 (5 bases). The germline V gene encodes CDR1 SGHTA and CDR2 FQGNSA. V lost 9 bases, J lost 8 bases, and 14 bases lay in between. This CDR3 region has 13 residues. The CDR3 loop reads CASEQEGDSPLHF. CDR3 nucleotide sequence: TGTGCCAGTGAACAGGAGGGCGATTCACCCCTCCACTTT.

In its sample, this clonotype was seen many times. CDR3 in amino acids: CASSFARSPLHF. CDR3 coding DNA: TGTGCCAGCAGTTTTGCTCGATCACCCCTCCACTTT. This chain links TRBV25-1 with TRBJ1-6; D uncertain. Germline V gives CDR1 MGHDK, CDR2 SYGVNS. The CDR3 runs to 12 residues. The V and J ends lost 5 bases and 10 bases respectively, with 9 bases between them.

This clonotype was seen just once. The V call is TRBV20-1, the J call TRBJ1-2, with TRBD1 as a possible D gene (5 bases). This CDR3 spans 13 amino acids. V lost 6 bases and J lost 8, with 19 bases in between. CDR1 and CDR2 from the germline V gene are DFQATT and SNEGSKA (reference sequence). In DNA form, the CDR3 reads TGCAGTGCCCGAGGGACTAGCGAATTGGGCTACACCTTC. It codes for CSARGTSELGYTF.

The V gene is TRBV28, the J gene TRBJ1-2, with 9 nucleotides matching TRBD1. J was trimmed by 4 bases and V by 6 bases; bases with no gene match: 9. The CDR3 extends over 15 amino acids. Germline CDR1 and CDR2: MDHEN and SYDVKM. This CDR3 reads CASSSAGQGSYGYTF. CDR3 nucleotide sequence: TGTGCCAGCAGCTCAGCCGGACAGGGGAGCTATGGCTACACCTTC.

The gene calls are TRBV12-3 or TRBV12-4 and TRBJ1-4; 12 nucleotides match TRBD1. The CDR3 covers 14 residues. V dropped 8 bases and J dropped 8; count of bases not matched to a gene: 6. The CDR3 DNA reads TGTGCCAGCGGCTCCGGGACAGGGGGCGAAAAACTGTTTTTT. Encoded protein: CASGSGTGGEKLFF.

This clonotype was detected a few times. This chain links TRBV11-2 with TRBJ2-7; tentatively, D is TRBD1 or TRBD2 (5 bases each). The CDR3 has 19 amino acids. Trimming took off 8 bases at V and 4 bases at J, with 33 bases between the two ends. Germline assignment: CDR1 SGHAT and CDR2 FQNNGV. CDR3 sequence reads: CASVEDFERGRALGYEQYF. The DNA for the CDR3 is TGTGCCAGCGTGGAGGATTTTGAACGGGGCCGCGCTTTGGGGTACGAGCAGTACTTC.

This clonotype was seen at least ten times. The genes are TRBV29-1 and TRBJ2-5; the D call may be TRBD1 or TRBD2 (5 bases each). Trimming took 3 bases from V and 0 from J, leaving 8 bases between them. The CDR3 consists of 13 residues. Germline lookup yields CDR1 SQVTM and CDR2 ANQGSEA. Here the CDR3 DNA reads TGCAGCGTTGAGGTGGGGGACCAAGAGACCCAGTACTTC. Protein product: CSVEVGDQETQYF.

This clonotype was detected ten times or more. The chain recombines TRBV7-2 with TRBJ1-6; perhaps TRBD1 as D (5 bases). Germline CDR1 reads SGHTA; CDR2 reads FQGNSA. This CDR3 region has 16 residues. The V gene lost 5 bases and the J gene lost 0 bases, with 11 bases spanning the gap. This CDR3 is CASSRQLSSYNSPLHF. CDR3 DNA sequence: TGTGCCAGCAGCCGACAGCTATCCTCCTATAATTCACCCCTCCACTTT. The entire variable domain, with the rest obtained from reference TRBV7-2 and TRBJ1-6, is as follows: GAGVSQSPSNKVTEKGKDVELRCDPISGHTALYWYRQSLGQGLEFLIYFQGNSAPDKSGLPSDRFSAERTGGSVSTLTIQRTQQEDSAVYLCASSRQLSSYNSPLHFGNGTRLTVT.

The V call is TRBV10-3, the J call TRBJ1-6, with D perhaps TRBD1 (6 bases). Between the trimmed V and J ends, which lost 10 bases and 7 bases, there was a span of 11 bases. The CDR3 spans 12 residues. From germline, CDR1 is ENHRY and CDR2 SYGVKD. The CDR3 spells CATSDRNSPLHF. The CDR3 nucleotides are TGTGCCACGTCGGACAGAAATTCACCCCTCCACTTT.

Remarks on this clonotype: A much larger clone differs from this one at a single base, so this may be a read error. The chain has TRBV10-3 and TRBJ2-7; D may match TRBD1 or TRBD2 (5 bases each). CDR1 is ENHRY and CDR2 is SYGVKD in the germline V gene. Trimming took 4 bases from V and 1 from J, leaving 8 bases between them. The CDR3 sequence is 13 residues long. CDR3 coding DNA: TGTGCCATCAGTGGGGGGTTGTCCTACGAGCAGTACTTC. Amino acid sequence: CAISGGLSYEQYF.

This clonotype was detected only a few times. The rearrangement joins TRBV7-9 to TRBJ1-1; D is ambiguous. Germline CDR1 SEHNR, CDR2 FQNEAQ (reference sequence). This CDR3 comprises 15 residues. Trimming cost V 0 bases and J 1 base, with 9 bases left between them. The CDR3 nucleotides read TGTGCCAGCAGCTTAGCCGGGGTTACGAACACTGAAGCTTTCTTT. Its translation: CASSLAGVTNTEAFF.